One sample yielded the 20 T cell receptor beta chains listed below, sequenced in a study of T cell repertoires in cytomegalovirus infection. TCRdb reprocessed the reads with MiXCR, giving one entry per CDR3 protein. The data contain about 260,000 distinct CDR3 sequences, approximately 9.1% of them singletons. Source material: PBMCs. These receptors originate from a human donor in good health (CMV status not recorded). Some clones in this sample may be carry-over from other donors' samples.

The CDR3 protein is CSARALGTSGRNEQFF. DNA for the CDR3: TGCAGTGCTAGAGCCCTAGGGACTAGCGGGAGGAATGAGCAGTTCTTC. The V and J genes are TRBV20-1 and TRBJ2-1; 15 bases agree with TRBD2. This CDR3 spans 16 amino acids. Germline V CDR1 and CDR2: DFQATT, SNEGSKA (reference sequence). Trimming cost V 1 base and J 7 bases; bases outside gene matches: 5.

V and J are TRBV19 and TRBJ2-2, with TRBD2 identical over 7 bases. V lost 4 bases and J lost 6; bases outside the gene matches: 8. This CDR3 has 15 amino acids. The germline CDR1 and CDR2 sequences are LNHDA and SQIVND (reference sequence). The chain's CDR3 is CASSTRGVIAGELFF. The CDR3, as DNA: TGTGCCAGTAGTACCCGGGGGGTTATAGCCGGGGAGCTGTTTTTT.

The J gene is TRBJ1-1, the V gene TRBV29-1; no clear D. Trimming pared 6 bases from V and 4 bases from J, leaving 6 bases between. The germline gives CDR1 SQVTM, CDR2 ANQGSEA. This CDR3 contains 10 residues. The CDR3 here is CSVRITEAFF. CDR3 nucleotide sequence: TGCAGCGTGCGAATCACTGAAGCTTTCTTT.

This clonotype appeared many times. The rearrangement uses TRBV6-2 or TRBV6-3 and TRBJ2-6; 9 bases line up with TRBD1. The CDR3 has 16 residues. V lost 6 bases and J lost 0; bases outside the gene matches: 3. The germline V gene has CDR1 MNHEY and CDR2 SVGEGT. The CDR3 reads CASRGQGTSGANVLTF. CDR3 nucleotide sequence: TGTGCCAGCAGGGGACAGGGCACCTCTGGGGCCAACGTCCTGACTTTC.

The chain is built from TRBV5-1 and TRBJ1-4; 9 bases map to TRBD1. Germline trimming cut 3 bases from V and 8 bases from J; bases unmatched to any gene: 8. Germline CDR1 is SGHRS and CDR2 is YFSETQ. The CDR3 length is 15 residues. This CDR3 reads CASSYRTGEKEKLFF. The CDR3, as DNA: TGCGCCAGCAGCTACCGGACAGGGGAGAAGGAAAAACTGTTTTTT.

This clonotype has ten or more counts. The CDR3 DNA follows: TGTGCCAGCAGCCCCCTGGGACTAGCGGCTAATGAGCAGTTCTTC. It encodes CASSPLGLAANEQFF. V and J are TRBV7-6 and TRBJ2-1, with 11 bases lining up with TRBD2. CDR1 SGHVS and CDR2 FNYEAQ come from the germline V gene. CDR3 length: 15 amino acids. After removal of 5 bases from V and 7 bases from J, the junction contained 7 bases not matched to a gene.

Here the CDR3 DNA reads TGTGCCTGGTCTCCGGGTAGCAATCAGCCCCAGCATTTT. It yields the protein CAWSPGSNQPQHF. The chain carries TRBV30 and TRBJ1-5; D gene unclear. The germline V gene encodes CDR1 GTSNPN and CDR2 SVGIG (reference sequence). Trimming removed 5 bases at V and 0 bases at J, with 8 bases between. The CDR3 runs 13 residues.

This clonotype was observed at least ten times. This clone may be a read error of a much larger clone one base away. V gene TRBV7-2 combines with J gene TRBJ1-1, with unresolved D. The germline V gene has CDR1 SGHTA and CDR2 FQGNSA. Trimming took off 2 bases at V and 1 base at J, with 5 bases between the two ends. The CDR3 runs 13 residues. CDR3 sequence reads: CASSLLQNTEAFF. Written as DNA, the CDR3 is TGTGCCAGCAGCTTATTGCAGAACACTGAAGCTTTCTTT. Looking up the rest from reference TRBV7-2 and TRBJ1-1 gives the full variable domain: GAGVSQSPSNKVTEKGKDVELRCDPISGHTALYWYRQSLGQGLEFLIYFQGNSAPDKSGLPSDRFSAERTGGSVSTLTIQRTQQEDSAVYLCASSLLQNTEAFFGQGTRLTVV.

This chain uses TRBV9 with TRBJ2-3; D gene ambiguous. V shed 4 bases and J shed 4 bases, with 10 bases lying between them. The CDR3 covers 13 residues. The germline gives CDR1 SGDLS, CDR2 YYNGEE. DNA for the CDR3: TGTGCCAGCAGCCCCCCCGGCTCAGATACGCAGTATTTT. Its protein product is CASSPPGSDTQYF.

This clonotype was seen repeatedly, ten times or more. As DNA, the CDR3 is TGTGCCAGCAGCCAGGACAGGGCGGATCAGCCCCAGCATTTT. Amino acid sequence: CASSQDRADQPQHF. V and J are TRBV7-8 and TRBJ1-5, with 8 positions matching TRBD1. CDR1 is SGHVS and CDR2 is FQNEAQ in the germline V gene. This CDR3 contains 14 residues. J lost 5 bases, V lost 5 bases, and 5 bases had no gene match.

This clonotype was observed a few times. CDR3 DNA: TGCAGCCTTAACGACAGGGGAATGTCCTACGAGCAGTACTTC. Protein: CSLNDRGMSYEQYF. The chain joins TRBV20-1 to TRBJ2-7, with 8 bases lining up with TRBD1. The CDR3 contains 14 residues. The V gene's germline CDR1 is DFQATT and CDR2 SNEGSKA (reference sequence).

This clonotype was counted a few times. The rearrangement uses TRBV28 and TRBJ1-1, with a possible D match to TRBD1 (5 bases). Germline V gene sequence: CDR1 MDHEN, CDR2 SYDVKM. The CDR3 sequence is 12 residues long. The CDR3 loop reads CGAGTLNTEAFF. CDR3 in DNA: TGTGGGGCAGGGACCTTGAACACTGAAGCTTTCTTT.

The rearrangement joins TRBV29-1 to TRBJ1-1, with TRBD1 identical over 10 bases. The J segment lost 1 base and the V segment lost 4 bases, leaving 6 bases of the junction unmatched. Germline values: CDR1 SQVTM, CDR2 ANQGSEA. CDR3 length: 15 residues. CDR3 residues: CSVGGQGTTNTEAFF. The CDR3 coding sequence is TGCAGCGTTGGGGGACAGGGGACAACGAACACTGAAGCTTTCTTT. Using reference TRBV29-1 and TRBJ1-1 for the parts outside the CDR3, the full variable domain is SAVISQKPSRDICQRGTSLTIQCQVDSQVTMMFWYRQQPGQSLTLIATANQGSEATYESGFVIDKFPISRPNLTFSTLTVSNMSPEDSSIYLCSVGGQGTTNTEAFFGQGTRLTVV.

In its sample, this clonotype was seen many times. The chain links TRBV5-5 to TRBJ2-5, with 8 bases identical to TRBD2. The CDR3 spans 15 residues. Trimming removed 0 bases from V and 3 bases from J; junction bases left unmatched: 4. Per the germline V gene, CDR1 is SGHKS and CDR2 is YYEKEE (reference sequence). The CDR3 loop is CASSLALAGEETQYF. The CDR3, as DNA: TGTGCCAGCAGCTTGGCCCTAGCGGGCGAAGAGACCCAGTACTTC. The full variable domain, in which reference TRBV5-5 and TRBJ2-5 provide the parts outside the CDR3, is DAGVTQSPTHLIKTRGQQVTLRCSPISGHKSVSWYQQVLGQGPQFIFQYYEKEERGRGNFPDRFSARQFPNYSSELNVNALLLGDSALYLCASSLALAGEETQYFGPGTRLLVL.

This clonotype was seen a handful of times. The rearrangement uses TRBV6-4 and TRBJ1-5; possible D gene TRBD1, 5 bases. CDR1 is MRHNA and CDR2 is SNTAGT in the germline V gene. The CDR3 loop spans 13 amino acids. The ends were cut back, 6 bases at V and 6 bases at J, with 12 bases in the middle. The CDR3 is CASSLQAGQPQHF. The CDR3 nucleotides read TGTGCCAGCAGCCTACAGGCGGGTCAGCCCCAGCATTTT.

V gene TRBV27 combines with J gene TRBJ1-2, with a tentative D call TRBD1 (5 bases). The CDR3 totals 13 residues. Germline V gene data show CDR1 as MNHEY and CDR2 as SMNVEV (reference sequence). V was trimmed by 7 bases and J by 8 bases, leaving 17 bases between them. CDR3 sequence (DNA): TGTGCCAGCACGTCGCAGGGTCTGGGCGGCTACACCTTC. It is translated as CASTSQGLGGYTF.

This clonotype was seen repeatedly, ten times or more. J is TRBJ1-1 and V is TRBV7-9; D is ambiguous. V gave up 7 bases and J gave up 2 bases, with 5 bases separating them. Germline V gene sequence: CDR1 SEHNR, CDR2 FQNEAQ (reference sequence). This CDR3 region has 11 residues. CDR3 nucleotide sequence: TGTGCCAGCATCCTTAACACTGAAGCTTTCTTT. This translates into CASILNTEAFF.

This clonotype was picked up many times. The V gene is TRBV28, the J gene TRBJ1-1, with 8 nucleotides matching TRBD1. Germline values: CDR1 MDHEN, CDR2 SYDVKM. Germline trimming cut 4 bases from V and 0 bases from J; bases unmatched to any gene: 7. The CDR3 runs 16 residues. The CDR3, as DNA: TGTGCCAGCAGTTACCGGGACAGGTCGATGAACACTGAAGCTTTCTTT. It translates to CASSYRDRSMNTEAFF.

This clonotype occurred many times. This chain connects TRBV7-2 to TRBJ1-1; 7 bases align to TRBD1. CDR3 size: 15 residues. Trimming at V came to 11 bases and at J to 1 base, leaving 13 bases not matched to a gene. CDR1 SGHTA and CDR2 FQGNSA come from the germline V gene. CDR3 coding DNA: TGTGCCTCCCAGGGGGGGTCGACGAGGAACACTGAAGCTTTCTTT. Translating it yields CASQGGSTRNTEAFF.

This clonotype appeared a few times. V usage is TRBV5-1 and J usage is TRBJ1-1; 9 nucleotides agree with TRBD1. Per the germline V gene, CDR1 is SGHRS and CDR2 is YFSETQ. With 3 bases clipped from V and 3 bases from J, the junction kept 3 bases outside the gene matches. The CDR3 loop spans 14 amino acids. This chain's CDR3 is CASSSWTGDTEAFF. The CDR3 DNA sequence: TGCGCCAGCAGCTCATGGACAGGGGACACTGAAGCTTTCTTT.